This T cell receptor (beta chain) is drawn from a study of naive and memory T cell subsets. Sample treatment: skin biopsy from PPD injection site in Mantoux-positive individual. An oligonucleotide containing a UMI was ligated to the 3' end of TCR cDNA. Tuberculin skin test biopsies were taken where PPD was injected in Mantoux-positive people. This clonotype was observed a few times. As yet, its antigen is unknown. Per the germline V gene, CDR1 is SGHRS and CDR2 is YFSETQ. The V and J ends lost 0 bases and 5 bases respectively, with 11 bases between them. This CDR3 has 14 residues. Four PCR rounds used nested alpha and beta constant region primers plus the SP2 primer. Blood and skin TCR RNA was reverse transcribed with alpha and beta constant primers. Using its own MiXCR run on the UMI-ligation and nested PCR reads, TCRdb lists one record per CDR3 protein. The data contain 25,000 to 35,000 distinct CDR3 sequences, about 6.7% of them singletons.

Study-level findings and limits: More TCRs at tuberculin sites were read as hypersensitivity T cell infiltration. TCRs were reportedly recovered from both biopsy types, mostly tuberculin test sites.

The V call is TRBV5-1, the J call TRBJ2-5, with TRBD2 as a possible D gene (5 bases). The receptor was derived from an adult in good health. The input for sequencing was skin, taken from a tuberculin skin test site. The DNA of the CDR3 is TGCGCCAGCAGCTTGGCTGGGAGCGGTGAGACCCAGTACTTC. The encoded protein is CASSLAGSGETQYF.